This T cell receptor (beta chain) was retrieved from a study of blood T cell repertoires in COVID-19. The wider study: Nucleic acid was either cDNA or gDNA, and it came from T cells, B-cell-depleted T cells, or PBMCs.

The CDR3 has 14 residues. The V gene's germline CDR1 is MNHEY and CDR2 SVGAGI. Trimming took off 2 bases at V and 7 bases at J, with 14 bases between the two ends. This clone has a single count. Original processing notes: It was from reference gene primer amplification that nucleated cell counts were estimated. Here immunoSEQ multiplex PCR was the method, and the copy in TCRdb shows in-frame clones only, minus some. Clone size and the V and J calls come from that table; the DNA yielded D and trimming. Of about 670,000 clones in the sample, just under 90% were seen once. The material sequenced was peripheral blood. The sequence was collected from a woman aged 18-29 years with acute or convalescent COVID-19. This chain uses TRBV6-5 with TRBJ1-2; weak D call: TRBD1 (6 bases). Here the CDR3 reads CASSYVQGVSGYTF. The DNA for the CDR3 is TGTGCCAGCAGTTACGTACAGGGAGTTAGTGGCTACACCTTC.